Each of the 16 T cell receptor beta chains below was sequenced from the same sample in a study of blood T cell repertoires in COVID-19. Some clones are missing from TCRdb's copy, which holds only in-frame ones; the method was immunoSEQ multiplex PCR. The sample contains about 110,000 clones, over 65% of which appear only once. Sequencing was done on a sample of peripheral blood. These TCRs come from a man of 80 years or more with COVID-19, enrolled during active disease.

The CDR3 DNA is TGTGCCAGCAGCTCGGACTCTACCAACGGGCAGCCCCAGCATTTT. This codes for CASSSDSTNGQPQHF. The J gene is TRBJ1-5, the V gene TRBV7-2; D is undetermined. Trimming removed 4 bases from V and 7 bases from J, with 17 bases in between. CDR1 is SGHTA and CDR2 is FQGNSA in the germline V gene. The CDR3 extends over 15 amino acids.

As for this clone: One end of the junction is discordant with germline, which a read error may explain. This chain links TRBV6-5 with TRBJ1-2; maybe TRBD1 (5 bases). Germline lookup yields CDR1 MNHEY and CDR2 SVGAGI. The CDR3 is made up of 11 amino acids. The CDR3 bases are TGTGCCAGCAGTCTACCTTCGGGGGTCTCCTTC. Translating it yields CASSLPSGVSF.

The chain combines TRBV9 with TRBJ2-1; 10 bases agree with TRBD1. The germline V gene has CDR1 SGDLS and CDR2 YYNGEE. V trimming: 0 bases; J trimming: 7 bases; junction bases outside the gene matches: 1. The CDR3 is made up of 14 amino acids. This CDR3 is CASSVAGQGNEQFF. In DNA, the CDR3 is TGTGCCAGCAGCGTAGCGGGACAGGGGAATGAGCAGTTCTTC.

The gene calls are TRBV18 and TRBJ1-2; D is unresolved. Trimming stripped 3 bases from V and 5 bases from J, with 16 bases between. From germline, CDR1 is KGHSH and CDR2 LQKENI. CDR3 length equals 15 residues. The CDR3 region has the DNA TGTGCCAGCTCACCCCAACAGAAGTCGGTATATGGCTACACCTTC. Its protein product is CASSPQQKSVYGYTF.

The V and J genes are TRBV12-3 or TRBV12-4 and TRBJ2-1; D possibly corresponds to TRBD2 (5 bases). CDR3 size: 13 residues. V was clipped by 7 bases and J by 10 bases, with 17 bases between them. DNA of the CDR3: TGTGCCAGCACCAAGGGAGTTGCAAACGAGCAGTTCTTC. This translates into CASTKGVANEQFF.

V is TRBV5-5 and J is TRBJ2-5, with 12 bases aligning to TRBD1. The CDR3 totals 15 residues. The germline gives CDR1 SGHKS, CDR2 YYEKEE (reference sequence). Losses at the gene ends were 4 bases for V and 5 bases for J; bases not matched to a gene: 6. Here the CDR3 reads CASSHPGTGGETQYF. The CDR3, as DNA: TGTGCCAGCAGCCATCCCGGGACAGGGGGCGAGACCCAGTACTTC. The full variable domain, its missing parts supplied by reference TRBV5-5 and TRBJ2-5, is DAGVTQSPTHLIKTRGQQVTLRCSPISGHKSVSWYQQVLGQGPQFIFQYYEKEERGRGNFPDRFSARQFPNYSSELNVNALLLGDSALYLCASSHPGTGGETQYFGPGTRLLVL.

The J gene is TRBJ1-6, the V gene TRBV6-1; a possible D gene is TRBD1 (5 bases). From germline, CDR1 is MNHNS and CDR2 SASEGT. Trimming removed 2 bases at V and 4 bases at J, with 9 bases between. The CDR3 length is 15 residues. The CDR3 region is CASSESQGYNSPLHF. In nucleotides, the CDR3 is TGTGCCAGCAGTGAATCGCAGGGATATAATTCACCCCTCCACTTT.

This chain uses TRBV5-8 with TRBJ2-1; possibly TRBD1 for D (6 bases). The ends were cut back, 3 bases at V and 5 bases at J, with 6 bases in the middle. The CDR3 consists of 12 residues. The germline V gene encodes CDR1 SGHTS and CDR2 YDEGEE. The CDR3, as DNA: TGTGCCAGCAGCTCAGGGGACAATGAGCAGTTCTTC. This translates into CASSSGDNEQFF. The variable domain in full, with the rest retrieved from reference TRBV5-8 and TRBJ2-1, is EAGVTQSPTHLIKTRGQQATLRCSPISGHTSVYWYQQALGLGLQFLLWYDEGEERNRGNFPPRFSGRQFPNYSSELNVNALELEDSALYLCASSSGDNEQFFGPGTRLTVL.

This chain uses TRBV30 with TRBJ1-2; D is ambiguous. The CDR3 runs 11 residues. The germline gives CDR1 GTSNPN, CDR2 SVGIG (reference sequence). Trimming cost V 4 bases and J 2 bases, with 5 bases left between them. The CDR3 here is CAWMGNYGYTF. CDR3 DNA: TGTGCCTGGATGGGCAACTATGGCTACACCTTC.

The gene calls are TRBV6-5 and TRBJ2-1; 8 positions match TRBD2. CDR3 size: 16 residues. Germline V lookup: CDR1 MNHEY, CDR2 SVGAGI. V shed 2 bases, J shed 7 bases, and the junction held 10 bases outside the gene matches. The CDR3 nucleotides read TGTGCCAGCAGTTACGCGCCTAGCGGGCTGGGTAATGAGCAGTTCTTC. It encodes CASSYAPSGLGNEQFF.

The gene calls are TRBV11-2 and TRBJ2-7; 7 bases align to TRBD1. Per the germline V gene, CDR1 is SGHAT and CDR2 is FQNNGV. The CDR3 covers 14 residues. Trimming removed 4 bases from V and 4 bases from J; junction bases left unmatched: 7. CDR3 protein: CASSSTGYIYEQYF. For the CDR3, the DNA is TGTGCCAGCAGCTCGACAGGGTACATATACGAGCAGTACTTC.

The gene calls are TRBV28 and TRBJ2-3; 7 nucleotides line up with TRBD2. The CDR3 loop spans 13 amino acids. V trimming: 11 bases; J trimming: 2 bases; junction bases outside the gene matches: 7. Germline V gene data show CDR1 as MDHEN and CDR2 as SYDVKM. CDR3 amino acids: CALVERDTDTQYF. The CDR3 DNA is TGTGCCCTGGTCGAGCGGGACACAGATACGCAGTATTTT.

J is TRBJ2-1 and V is TRBV6-2 or TRBV6-3; 11 bases map to TRBD2. With V trimmed by 5 bases and J by 5 bases, 5 bases remained unmatched. The CDR3 loop spans 15 amino acids. Germline V gene data show CDR1 as MNHEY and CDR2 as SVGEGT. This CDR3 is CASSRLAGRNNEQFF. The CDR3 region has the DNA TGTGCCAGCAGTCGACTAGCGGGAAGGAACAATGAGCAGTTCTTC.

V gene TRBV9 combines with J gene TRBJ1-3, with D possibly being TRBD1 (6 bases). This CDR3 is 15 amino acids long. CDR1 and CDR2 (germline): SGDLS, YYNGEE. The germline V and J ends were trimmed by 3 bases and 5 bases, with 15 bases remaining between them. The CDR3 coding sequence is TGTGCCAGCAGCGAAGGGCAGGGGATAAGAAACACCATATATTTT. This encodes CASSEGQGIRNTIYF. Supplemented by reference TRBV9 and TRBJ1-3, the full variable domain reads DSGVTQTPKHLITATGQRVTLRCSPRSGDLSVYWYQQSLDQGLQFLIQYYNGEERAKGNILERFSAQQFPDLHSELNLSSLELGDSALYFCASSEGQGIRNTIYFGEGSWLTVV.

This clone was detected only a few times. The chain employs TRBV6-6 and TRBJ2-7; tentatively, D is TRBD1 (6 bases). The V gene's germline CDR1 is MNHNY and CDR2 SVGAGI (reference sequence). The ends were cut back, 0 bases at V and 4 bases at J, with 10 bases in the middle. This CDR3 is built from 14 residues. CDR3 region: CASSYSSRGYEQYF. The CDR3 coding sequence is TGTGCCAGCAGTTACTCGAGTAGGGGGTACGAGCAGTACTTC.

The V call is TRBV5-8, the J call TRBJ2-1; TRBD2 matches at 13 bases. The germline gives CDR1 SGHTS, CDR2 YDEGEE. The CDR3 extends over 16 amino acids. Trimming took 0 bases from V and 9 from J; bases not matched to a gene: 6. The CDR3 protein is CASSLVGLAGDGEQFF. Written as DNA, the CDR3 is TGTGCCAGCAGCTTGGTTGGACTAGCGGGAGATGGTGAGCAGTTCTTC.